A selection of T cell receptor beta chains follows, all from one sample in a study of blood T cell repertoires in COVID-19. Assay: immunoSEQ multiplex PCR; the TCRdb copy retains only in-frame clones and omits some. The table lists around 180,000 clones, more than 75% of them singletons. The sample taken for sequencing was peripheral blood. The receptors shown here come from a human donor in a cohort sampled during active COVID-19. Each CDR3 is given with its conserved first and last residue. D genes are given only for firm matches. Clone size is stated in some rows and not others, as once, few, many or a class when expanded.

v_call	j_call	clone_size	d_call	cdr3_nt	cdr3_aa
TRBV25-1	TRBJ2-3	.	.	TGTGCCAGCAGTGACCCTCACATCACAGATACGCAGTATTTT	CASSDPHITDTQYF
TRBV5-1	TRBJ2-1	few	.	TGCGCCAGCAGCTTGTTAGTCGCTCAAACAGACAATGAGCAGTTCTTC	CASSLLVAQTDNEQFF
TRBV24-1	TRBJ2-2	.	.	TGTGCCACCAGGACGGGGTCGAACACCGGGGAGCTGTTTTTT	CATRTGSNTGELFF
TRBV6-6	TRBJ2-7	.	.	TGTGCCAGCAGATCCGACAGCGCGCCCTACGAGCAGTACTTC	CASRSDSAPYEQYF
TRBV7-2	TRBJ1-4	.	.	TGTGCCAGCAGCTCGGGGGGCAGGAATGAAAAACTGTTTTTT	CASSSGGRNEKLFF
TRBV14	TRBJ1-6	.	.	TGTGCCAGCAGCCAAGGTGGGGGGAACTATAATTCACCCCTCCACTTT	CASSQGGGNYNSPLHF
TRBV5-5	TRBJ2-7	few	TRBD1	TGTGCCAGCAGGTTCGGGACAGGGTTCGGTGAGCAGTACTTC	CASRFGTGFGEQYF
TRBV11-2	TRBJ2-7	.	.	TGTGCCAGCAGCTTAGGCGGGGTAGAGCAGTACTTC	CASSLGGVEQYF
TRBV3-1/TRBV3-2	TRBJ1-1	.	.	TGTGCCAGCAGCCATGTCGGGGGGAACACTGAAGCTTTCTTT	CASSHVGGNTEAFF
TRBV28	TRBJ2-7	.	TRBD2	TGTGCCAGCAGTTTATACACTAGCGGGAGGGCCTTAGTATACGAGCAGTACTTC	CASSLYTSGRALVYEQYF
TRBV15	TRBJ2-7	.	.	TGTGCCACCCGCCTTGGCGGGACGGGCTACGAGCAGTACTTC	CATRLGGTGYEQYF
TRBV10-3	TRBJ1-1	.	TRBD1	TGTGCCACCCTAGGGGGACAGAGTAACACTGAAGCTTTCTTT	CATLGGQSNTEAFF
TRBV9	TRBJ1-2	.	.	TGTGCCAGCAGTCCCGTATGGGGCTCTGGCTATGGCTACACCTTC	CASSPVWGSGYGYTF
TRBV7-8	TRBJ2-7	.	.	TGTGCCAGCAGCTTCAACAGAGACTACGAGCAGTACTTC	CASSFNRDYEQYF
TRBV6-1	TRBJ1-1	once	.	TGTGCCAGCAGTGAAGATCCAGGGGTTTGGAGTGAAGCTTTCTTT	CASSEDPGVWSEAFF
TRBV29-1	TRBJ1-2	.	.	TGCAGCGTGGGGAGAGTTATGGATAACTATGGCTACACCTTC	CSVGRVMDNYGYTF
TRBV19	TRBJ2-2	.	TRBD1	TGTGCCAGTAGTATTAGAGGACAGGGGAACACCGGGGAGCTGTTTTTT	CASSIRGQGNTGELFF
TRBV30	TRBJ1-6	.	.	TGTGCCTGGAGTATTCAAGGAGCCCTCTATAATTCACCCCTCCACTTT	CAWSIQGALYNSPLHF
TRBV28	TRBJ1-3	.	TRBD1	TGTGCCAGCAGTTCGGGGACAGGGGGATCTGGAAACACCATATATTTT	CASSSGTGGSGNTIYF
TRBV5-1	TRBJ1-2	.	.	TGCGCCAGCACCATCTCACAGGGATCTTTTTCTGGCTACACCTTC	CASTISQGSFSGYTF
TRBV18	TRBJ2-1	.	TRBD2	TGTGCCAGCTCACAGGGACTAGCGGGAGTTAGGAATGAGCAGTTCTTC	CASSQGLAGVRNEQFF
TRBV7-2	TRBJ2-5	.	.	TGTGCCAGCAGCACTTACACCGGGTCGTTAAAAGAGACCCAGTACTTC	CASSTYTGSLKETQYF
TRBV19	TRBJ1-6	few	TRBD1	TGTGCCAGTAGGGCAGGGGGCTTGCATTCACCCCTCCACTTT	CASRAGGLHSPLHF
TRBV6-1	TRBJ1-2	.	TRBD1	TGTGCCAGCAGTGAAGTGGGACAGTCATATGGCTACACCTTC	CASSEVGQSYGYTF
TRBV5-1	TRBJ1-1	.	.	TGCGCCAGCAGCTTGGCGGGTAAGGATTATGGCACTGAAGCTTTCTTT	CASSLAGKDYGTEAFF
TRBV2	TRBJ1-2	once	.	TGTGCCAGCAGCCCACAACTAAACTATGGCTACACCTTC	CASSPQLNYGYTF
TRBV20-1	TRBJ2-3	.	.	TGCAGTGCTAGTGGACTTCCACCTAGCACAGATACGCAGTATTTT	CSASGLPPSTDTQYF
TRBV2	TRBJ1-3	.	TRBD1	TGTGCCAGCTCGAGGGCACAGGGGAGCTCTGGAAACACCATATATTTT	CASSRAQGSSGNTIYF
TRBV6-5	TRBJ1-1	.	.	TGTGCCAGCAGTTCCGCGGAGGGGCCATCGCCGAAAGCTTTCTTT	CASSSAEGPSPKAFF
TRBV11-2	TRBJ2-5	many	.	TGTGCCAGCAGCTTAGAGCCGGGACAAGGAGAGACCCAGTACTTC	CASSLEPGQGETQYF
TRBV27	TRBJ2-7	.	TRBD2	TGTGCCAGCAGTTCTCTAGCGGGAGCCAGTGGGGGAATCTACGAGCAGTACTTC	CASSSLAGASGGIYEQYF
TRBV4-2	TRBJ2-5	.	TRBD1	TGTGCCAGCAGCCAAGCCTCCGCGACAGGGGGGCAAGAGACCCAGTACTTC	CASSQASATGGQETQYF
TRBV7-9	TRBJ1-2	.	.	TGTGCCAGCAGCGGCGAGGAATATGGCTACACCTTC	CASSGEEYGYTF
TRBV19	TRBJ2-6	.	TRBD1	TGTGCCAGTAGCTCAAGGGTGGACAGGGCCTCTGGGGCCAACGTCCTGACTTTC	CASSSRVDRASGANVLTF
TRBV19	TRBJ2-7	.	TRBD1	TGTGCCAGTAGTGCCCGGGACAGTAGCTCCTACGAGCAGTACTTC	CASSARDSSSYEQYF
TRBV12-3/TRBV12-4	TRBJ1-2	.	.	TGTGCCAGCAGTTCAAGAGACTATGGCTACACCTTC	CASSSRDYGYTF
TRBV19	TRBJ2-1	once	.	TGTGCCAGTAGTATCGGGCAGGGGAGCTCCTACAATGAGCAGTTCTTC	CASSIGQGSSYNEQFF
TRBV4-3	TRBJ2-7	.	.	TGCGCCAGCAGCCAAGAGGGTGTCGGGAATACCTACGAGCAGTACTTC	CASSQEGVGNTYEQYF
TRBV7-9	TRBJ1-6	once	.	TGTGCCAGCAGCTACTCTCTCGGGCAGGGCTCCTATAATTCACCCCTCCACTTT	CASSYSLGQGSYNSPLHF
TRBV4-3	TRBJ2-3	.	.	TGCGCCAGCAGCCAAGGCCCGGAGCAGGGTCTCACAGATACGCAGTATTTT	CASSQGPEQGLTDTQYF
TRBV6-1	TRBJ2-7	.	TRBD1	TGTGCCAGCAGTGAAGCGGGGACAGTGCCCTCCTACGAGCAGTACTTC	CASSEAGTVPSYEQYF
TRBV20-1	TRBJ1-1	.	.	TGCAGTGTCTTTTCAGGGGTGTCTTTCTTT	CSVFSGVSFF
TRBV4-2	TRBJ2-7	.	.	TGTGCCAGCAGCCACGGGACTCTGGACTACGAGCAGTACTTC	CASSHGTLDYEQYF
TRBV30	TRBJ1-5	.	.	TGTGCCTGGAGTGACAGTGGCCAGCCCCAGCATTTT	CAWSDSGQPQHF
TRBV5-5	TRBJ2-7	.	.	TGTGCCAGCAGCTTGTGGTATCAGGGGAGCTCCTACGAGCAGTACTTC	CASSLWYQGSSYEQYF
TRBV28	TRBJ1-5	.	.	TGTGCCAGCAGTTTACCTACAGGGAACGGCAATCAGCCCCAGCATTTT	CASSLPTGNGNQPQHF
TRBV7-9	TRBJ2-7	.	.	TGTGCCAGCAGTCCCGACAGGTTCTTCTCCTACGAGCAGTACTTC	CASSPDRFFSYEQYF
TRBV13	TRBJ1-6	.	TRBD1	TGTGCCAGCAGCAGAGGACAGGGAGGCAATTCACCCCTCCACTTT	CASSRGQGGNSPLHF
TRBV9	TRBJ1-5	once	TRBD1	TGTGCCAGCAGCGCGACAGGGGTGGGTCAGCCCCAGCATTTT	CASSATGVGQPQHF
TRBV5-4	TRBJ2-5	.	TRBD1	TGTGCCAGCAGCTTGGGGACAGGGAGAGAGACCCAGTACTTC	CASSLGTGRETQYF
TRBV5-6	TRBJ1-6	.	TRBD1	TGTGCCAGCAGCAACCCGACAGGGGTCTCACCCCTCCACTTT	CASSNPTGVSPLHF
TRBV7-6	TRBJ1-5	.	.	TGTGCCAGCAGCTTAGCCCAGGGGAGCATGGAGCCCCAGCATTTT	CASSLAQGSMEPQHF
TRBV19	TRBJ1-5	.	TRBD1	TGTGCCAGTAGTATTCAGGGGACAGGGGTGACTAGCAATCAGCCCCAGCATTTT	CASSIQGTGVTSNQPQHF
TRBV19	TRBJ2-3	.	TRBD2	TGTGCCAGTACCCGGACTAGCGGGAAGGGAGATACGCAGTATTTT	CASTRTSGKGDTQYF
TRBV28	TRBJ1-5	.	.	TGTGCCAGCAGTTTGATCGGTGTGGGCAATCAGCCCCAGCATTTT	CASSLIGVGNQPQHF
TRBV2	TRBJ1-1	.	.	TGTGCCAGCAGTGCAGGGCAGGGCATGCGAGCTTTCTTT	CASSAGQGMRAFF
TRBV30	TRBJ2-6	once	TRBD1	TGTGCCTGGAGTGTACGGGGGACAGGGAGCTCTGGGGCCAACGTCCTGACTTTC	CAWSVRGTGSSGANVLTF
TRBV5-4	TRBJ2-5	.	.	TGTGCCAGCAGCCACCTCCAGGAGACCCAGTACTTC	CASSHLQETQYF
TRBV19	TRBJ2-7	once	.	TGTGCCAGTAGTAGTGAGAGTGACGAGCAGTACTTC	CASSSESDEQYF